These 2 T cell receptor beta chains were sequenced from one sample in a study of blood T cell repertoires in COVID-19. TCRdb keeps only in-frame clones here, not all; method: immunoSEQ multiplex PCR. Of hundreds of thousands of clones in the sample, about 90% were seen once. Specimen: PBMCs or T cells enriched from blood (not recorded which). The receptors stem from a woman aged 30 to 39 who had recovered from COVID-19.

The chain combines TRBV21-1 with TRBJ1-5; the table calls TRBD1, which could not be checked here. TRBV21-1 is termed a pseudogene. CDR3 length: 19 amino acids. This CDR3 reads CASSSPGHSHPGSNQPQHF. CDR3 DNA sequence: TGTGCCAGCAGCTCGCCGGGACATAGTCATCCGGGTAGCAATCAGCCCCAGCATTTT.

The gene calls are TRBV5-6 and TRBJ2-6, with D hard to call. Germline CDR1 is SGHDT and CDR2 is YYEEEE. This CDR3 has 15 residues. The ends were cut back, 1 base at V and 2 bases at J, with 7 bases in the middle. CDR3 region: CASSLWLAGANVLTF. The CDR3 nucleotides read TGTGCCAGCAGCTTGTGGTTAGCTGGGGCCAACGTCCTGACTTTC.